This T cell receptor beta chain came from a study of blood T cell repertoires in COVID-19. Produced via immunoSEQ multiplex PCR; TCRdb's table is partial and in-frame only. The sample yields 300,000 to 350,000 clones, 75% to 95% seen once. The V gene lost 6 bases and the J gene lost 5 bases, with 16 bases spanning the gap. Germline CDR1 MDHEN, CDR2 SYDVKM. The CDR3 length is 14 residues. The V and J genes are TRBV28 and TRBJ1-1, with D perhaps matching TRBD1 (6 bases). Sequencing input: peripheral blood. The TCR was taken from a woman aged 25 to 39 with COVID-19, enrolled during active disease. For the CDR3, the DNA is TGTGCCAGCAGCTTTACAGGGTTGGGGACTGAAGCTTTCTTT. Protein: CASSFTGLGTEAFF.